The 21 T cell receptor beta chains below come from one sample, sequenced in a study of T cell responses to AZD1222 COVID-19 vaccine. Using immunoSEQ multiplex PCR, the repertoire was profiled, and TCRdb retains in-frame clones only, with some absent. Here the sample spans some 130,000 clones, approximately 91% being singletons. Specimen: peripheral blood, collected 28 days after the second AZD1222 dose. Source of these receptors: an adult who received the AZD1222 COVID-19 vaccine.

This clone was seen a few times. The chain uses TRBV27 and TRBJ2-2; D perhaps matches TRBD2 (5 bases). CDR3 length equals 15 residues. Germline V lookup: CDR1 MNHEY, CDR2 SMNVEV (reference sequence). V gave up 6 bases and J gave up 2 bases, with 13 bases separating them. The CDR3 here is CASSSDGINTGELFF. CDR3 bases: TGTGCCAGCAGCTCCGACGGGATTAACACCGGGGAGCTGTTTTTT.

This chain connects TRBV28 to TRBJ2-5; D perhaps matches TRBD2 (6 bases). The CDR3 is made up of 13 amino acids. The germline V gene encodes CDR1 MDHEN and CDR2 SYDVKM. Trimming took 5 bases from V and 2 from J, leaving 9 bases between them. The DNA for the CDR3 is TGTGCCAGCAGTCAGAGCGGGCAAGAGACCCAGTACTTC. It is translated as CASSQSGQETQYF.

CDR3 DNA: TGCAGCGTGGGAAAAAACTCAGGGGTGGAGACCCAGTACTTC. The encoded protein is CSVGKNSGVETQYF. V usage is TRBV29-1 and J usage is TRBJ2-5, with D possibly TRBD1 on 6 matching bases. Germline lookup yields CDR1 SQVTM and CDR2 ANQGSEA. There are 14 residues in the CDR3. V lost 6 bases and J 5 bases, leaving 19 bases between the germline ends.

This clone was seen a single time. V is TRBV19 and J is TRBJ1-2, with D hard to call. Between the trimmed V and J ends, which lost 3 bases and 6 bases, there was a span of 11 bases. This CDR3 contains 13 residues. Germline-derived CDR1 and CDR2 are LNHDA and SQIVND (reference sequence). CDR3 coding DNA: TGTGCCAGTAGTATCTTCGAACTGGATGGCTACACCTTC. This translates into CASSIFELDGYTF.

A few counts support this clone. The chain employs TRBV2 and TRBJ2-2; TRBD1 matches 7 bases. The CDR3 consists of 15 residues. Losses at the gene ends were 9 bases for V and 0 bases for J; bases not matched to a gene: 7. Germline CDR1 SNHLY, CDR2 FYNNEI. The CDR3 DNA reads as TGTGCCAGTCAAACAGGGGACCCGAACACCGGGGAGCTGTTTTTT. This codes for CASQTGDPNTGELFF.

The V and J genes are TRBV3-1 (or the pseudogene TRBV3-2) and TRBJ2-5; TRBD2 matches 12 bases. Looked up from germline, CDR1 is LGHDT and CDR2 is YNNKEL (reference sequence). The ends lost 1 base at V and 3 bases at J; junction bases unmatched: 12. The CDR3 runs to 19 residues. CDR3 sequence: CASSQALAGGPGLKETQYF. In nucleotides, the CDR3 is TGTGCCAGCAGCCAAGCACTAGCGGGAGGACCGGGCCTAAAAGAGACCCAGTACTTC.

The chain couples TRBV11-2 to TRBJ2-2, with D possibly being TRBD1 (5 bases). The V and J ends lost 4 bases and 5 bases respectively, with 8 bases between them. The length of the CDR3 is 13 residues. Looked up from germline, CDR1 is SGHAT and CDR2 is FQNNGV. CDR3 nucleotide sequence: TGTGCCAGCAGCTCCAGGACAACCGGGGAGCTGTTTTTT. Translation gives CASSSRTTGELFF. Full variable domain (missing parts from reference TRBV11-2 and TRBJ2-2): EAGVAQSPRYKIIEKRQSVAFWCNPISGHATLYWYQQILGQGPKLLIQFQNNGVVDDSQLPKDRFSAERLKGVDSTLKIQPAKLEDSAVYLCASSSRTTGELFFGEGSRLTVL.

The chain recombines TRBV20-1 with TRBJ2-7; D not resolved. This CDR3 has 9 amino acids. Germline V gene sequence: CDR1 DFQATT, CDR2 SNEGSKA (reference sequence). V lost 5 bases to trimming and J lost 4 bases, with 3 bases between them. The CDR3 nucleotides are TGCAGTGCTCCGTACGAGCAGTACTTC. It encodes CSAPYEQYF.

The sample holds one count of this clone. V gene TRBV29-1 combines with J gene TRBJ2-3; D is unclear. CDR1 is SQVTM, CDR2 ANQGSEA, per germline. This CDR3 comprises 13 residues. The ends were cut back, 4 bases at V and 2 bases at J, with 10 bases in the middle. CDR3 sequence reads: CSVGTDNTDTQYF. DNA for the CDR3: TGCAGCGTTGGAACAGATAACACAGATACGCAGTATTTT.

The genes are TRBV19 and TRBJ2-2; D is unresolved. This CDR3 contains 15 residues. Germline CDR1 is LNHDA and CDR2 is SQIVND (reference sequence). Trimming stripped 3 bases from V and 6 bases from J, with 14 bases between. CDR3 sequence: CASSMTFMGPGELFF. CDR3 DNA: TGTGCCAGTAGTATGACTTTTATGGGCCCCGGGGAGCTGTTTTTT. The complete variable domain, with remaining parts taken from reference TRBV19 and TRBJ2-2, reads DGGITQSPKYLFRKEGQNVTLSCEQNLNHDAMYWYRQDPGQGLRLIYYSQIVNDFQKGDIAEGYSVSREKKESFPLTVTSAQKNPTAFYLCASSMTFMGPGELFFGEGSRLTVL.

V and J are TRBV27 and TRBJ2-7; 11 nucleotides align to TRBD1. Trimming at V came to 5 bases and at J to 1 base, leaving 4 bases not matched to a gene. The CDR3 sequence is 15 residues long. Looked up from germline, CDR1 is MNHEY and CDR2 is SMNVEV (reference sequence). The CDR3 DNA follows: TGTGCCAGCAGTATCGGACAGGGGGCTTCCTACGAGCAGTACTTC. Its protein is CASSIGQGASYEQYF.

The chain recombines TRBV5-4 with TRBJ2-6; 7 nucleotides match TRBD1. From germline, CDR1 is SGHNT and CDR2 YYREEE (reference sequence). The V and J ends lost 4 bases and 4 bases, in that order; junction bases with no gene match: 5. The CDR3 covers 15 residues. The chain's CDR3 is CASSLTGYGANVLTF. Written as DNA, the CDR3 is TGTGCCAGCAGCCTGACAGGGTACGGGGCCAACGTCCTGACTTTC.

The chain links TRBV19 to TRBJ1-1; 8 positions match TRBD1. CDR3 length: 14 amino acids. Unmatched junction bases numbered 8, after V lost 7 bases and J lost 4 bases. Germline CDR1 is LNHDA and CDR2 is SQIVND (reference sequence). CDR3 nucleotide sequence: TGTGCCAGTACCCAGGACAGGGACCGCACTGAAGCTTTCTTT. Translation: CASTQDRDRTEAFF. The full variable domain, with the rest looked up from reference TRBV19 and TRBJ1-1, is DGGITQSPKYLFRKEGQNVTLSCEQNLNHDAMYWYRQDPGQGLRLIYYSQIVNDFQKGDIAEGYSVSREKKESFPLTVTSAQKNPTAFYLCASTQDRDRTEAFFGQGTRLTVV.

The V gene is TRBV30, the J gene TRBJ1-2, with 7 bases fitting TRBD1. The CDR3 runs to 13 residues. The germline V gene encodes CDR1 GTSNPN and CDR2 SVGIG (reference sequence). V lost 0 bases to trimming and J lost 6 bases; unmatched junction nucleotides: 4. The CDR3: CAWSVPGTDGYTF. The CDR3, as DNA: TGTGCCTGGAGTGTCCCCGGGACAGATGGCTACACCTTC.

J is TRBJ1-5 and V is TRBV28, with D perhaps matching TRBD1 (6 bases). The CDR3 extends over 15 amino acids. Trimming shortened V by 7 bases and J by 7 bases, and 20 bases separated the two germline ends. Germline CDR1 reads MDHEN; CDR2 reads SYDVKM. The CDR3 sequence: CASTRPTGLGQPQHF. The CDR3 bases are TGTGCCAGCACTCGACCCACAGGGCTAGGGCAGCCCCAGCATTTT.

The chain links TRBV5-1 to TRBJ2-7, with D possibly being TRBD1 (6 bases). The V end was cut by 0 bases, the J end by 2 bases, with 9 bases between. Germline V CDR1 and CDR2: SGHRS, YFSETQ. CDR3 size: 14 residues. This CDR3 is CASSLEAGAYEQYF. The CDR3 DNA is TGCGCCAGCAGCTTGGAGGCAGGGGCCTACGAGCAGTACTTC.

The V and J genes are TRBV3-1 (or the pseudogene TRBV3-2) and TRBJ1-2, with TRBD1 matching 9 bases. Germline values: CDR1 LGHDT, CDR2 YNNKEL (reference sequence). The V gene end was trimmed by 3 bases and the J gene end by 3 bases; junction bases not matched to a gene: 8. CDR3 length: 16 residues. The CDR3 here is CASSHSGTGSHYGYTF. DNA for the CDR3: TGTGCCAGCAGCCATTCCGGGACAGGGAGCCACTATGGCTACACCTTC.

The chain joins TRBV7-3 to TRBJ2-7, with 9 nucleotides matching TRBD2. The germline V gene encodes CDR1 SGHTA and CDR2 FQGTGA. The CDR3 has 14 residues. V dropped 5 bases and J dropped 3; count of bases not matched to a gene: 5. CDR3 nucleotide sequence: TGTGCCAGCAGCCCGTTAGCGGGAGACTACGAGCAGTACTTC. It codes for CASSPLAGDYEQYF.

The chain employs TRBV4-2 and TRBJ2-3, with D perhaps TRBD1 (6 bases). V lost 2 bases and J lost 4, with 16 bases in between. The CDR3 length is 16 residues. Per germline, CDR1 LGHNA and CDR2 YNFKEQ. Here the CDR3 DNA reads TGTGCCAGCAGCCAAATGACAGGATCGGCCGCAGATACGCAGTATTTT. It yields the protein CASSQMTGSAADTQYF.

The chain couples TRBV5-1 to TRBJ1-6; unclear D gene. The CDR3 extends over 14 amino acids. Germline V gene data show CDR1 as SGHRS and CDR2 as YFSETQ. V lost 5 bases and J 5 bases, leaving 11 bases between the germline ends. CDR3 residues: CASRTALNNSPLHF. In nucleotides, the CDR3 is TGCGCCAGCAGGACCGCTCTAAATAATTCACCCCTCCACTTT.

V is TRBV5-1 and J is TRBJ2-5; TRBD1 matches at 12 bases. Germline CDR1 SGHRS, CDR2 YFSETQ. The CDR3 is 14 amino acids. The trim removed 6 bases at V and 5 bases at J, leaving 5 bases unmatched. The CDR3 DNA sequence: TGCGCCAGCAAGGGACAGGGGGCGACGGAGACCCAGTACTTC. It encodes CASKGQGATETQYF.